A single sample is the source of the 3 T cell receptor beta chains below, sequenced in a study of T cell responses to AZD1222 COVID-19 vaccine. The method was immunoSEQ multiplex PCR; TCRdb's version includes in-frame clones alone and lacks a portion of them. This table holds under 150,000 clones, 90% to 95% found once. The source material was peripheral blood, sampled on day 0 of AZD1222 vaccination. Receptors were obtained from an adult in good health.

The chain links TRBV7-9 to TRBJ1-4; D remains ambiguous. Trimming removed 2 bases from V and 3 bases from J, with 13 bases in between. This CDR3 has 16 amino acids. Per germline, CDR1 SEHNR and CDR2 FQNEAQ (reference sequence). As DNA, the CDR3 is TGTGCCAGCAGCTTAAGTAAGGGCAGTGCTAATGAAAAACTGTTTTTT. As protein: CASSLSKGSANEKLFF. Variable domain in full (rest from reference TRBV7-9 and TRBJ1-4): DTGVSQNPRHKITKRGQNVTFRCDPISEHNRLYWYRQTLGQGPEFLTYFQNEAQLEKSRLLSDRFSAERPKGSFSTLEIQRTEQGDSAMYLCASSLSKGSANEKLFFGSGTQLSVL.

The genes are TRBV6-2 or TRBV6-3 and TRBJ2-5; maybe TRBD2 (5 bases). The germline V gene encodes CDR1 MNHEY and CDR2 SVGEGT. Trimming cost V 6 bases and J 3 bases, with 8 bases left between them. The length of the CDR3 is 12 residues. CDR3 sequence (DNA): TGTGCCAGCAGCACACTAGAAGAGACCCAGTACTTC. This codes for CASSTLEETQYF.

The chain uses TRBV29-1 and TRBJ1-2, with D possibly being TRBD1 (5 bases). CDR3 length equals 13 residues. Germline V gene lookup returns CDR1 SQVTM and CDR2 ANQGSEA. Trimming took off 7 bases at V and 4 bases at J, with 16 bases between the two ends. The chain's CDR3 is CSASNVRGYGYTF. As DNA, the CDR3 is TGCAGCGCGTCCAATGTTAGGGGCTATGGCTACACCTTC.